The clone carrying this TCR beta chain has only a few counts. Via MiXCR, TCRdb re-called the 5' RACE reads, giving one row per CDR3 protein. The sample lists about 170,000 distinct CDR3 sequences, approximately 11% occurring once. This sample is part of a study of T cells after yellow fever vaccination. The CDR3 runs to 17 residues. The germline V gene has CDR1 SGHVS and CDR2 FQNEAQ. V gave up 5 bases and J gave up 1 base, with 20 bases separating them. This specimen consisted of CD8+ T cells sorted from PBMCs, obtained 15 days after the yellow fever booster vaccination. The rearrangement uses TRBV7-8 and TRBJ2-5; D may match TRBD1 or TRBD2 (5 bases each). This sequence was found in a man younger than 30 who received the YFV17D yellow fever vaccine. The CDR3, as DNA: TGTGCCAGCAGCCCGAGCAGCCTGGGACGATCCCAAGAGACCCAGTACTTC. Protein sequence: CASSPSSLGRSQETQYF. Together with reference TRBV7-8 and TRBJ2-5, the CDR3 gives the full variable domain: GAGVSQSPRYKVAKRGQDVALRCDPISGHVSLFWYQQALGQGPEFLTYFQNEAQLDKSGLPSDRFFAERPEGSVSTLKIQRTQQEDSAVYLCASSPSSLGRSQETQYFGPGTRLLVL.